The 32 T cell receptor beta chains below all came from one sample that was sequenced in a study of shared T cell receptors in the human thymus. This table comes from immunoSEQ multiplex PCR, and its TCRdb copy is limited to in-frame clones, with some not included. The repertoire holds hundreds of thousands of clones, with around 87% as singletons. Another study also made use of these data, one on human thymus T cells.

Sample: thymocytes. Receptors were obtained from a boy in the first two years of life with a congenital heart defect.

This clone was picked up one time. V is TRBV4-3 and J is TRBJ1-1; D may be TRBD1 (5 bases). Germline assignment: CDR1 LGHNA and CDR2 YSLEER. The CDR3 is 18 amino acids. V lost 0 bases and J lost 4, with 21 bases in between. CDR3 DNA: TGCGCCAGCAGCCAAGAGATCCAGGGAGGAAGGTTGGGCACTGAAGCTTTCTTT. Residues: CASSQEIQGGRLGTEAFF.

The CDR3 nucleotides are TGTGCCAGCAAACATATTCGAGGGGAGGACACTGAAGCTTTCTTT. Amino acids: CASKHIRGEDTEAFF. The V gene is TRBV27, the J gene TRBJ1-1; a possible D gene is TRBD1 (5 bases). CDR1 and CDR2 (germline): MNHEY, SMNVEV (reference sequence). Trimming left V 7 bases short and J 3 bases short, with 18 bases between. The CDR3 contains 15 residues.

This chain connects TRBV7-8 to TRBJ2-7, with D maybe TRBD1 (6 bases). The V gene's germline CDR1 is SGHVS and CDR2 FQNEAQ. This CDR3 has 15 amino acids. V was shortened by 5 bases and J by 2 bases, with 16 bases between the two germline ends. The CDR3 coding sequence is TGTGCCAGCAGCGAAACAGGGAAGCGCACCTACGAGCAGTACTTC. It translates to CASSETGKRTYEQYF.

The V gene is TRBV4-3, the J gene TRBJ1-6, with D unclear. The CDR3 length is 19 residues. Germline assignment: CDR1 LGHNA and CDR2 YSLEER. V shed 0 bases and J shed 0 bases, with 15 bases lying between them. For the CDR3, the DNA is TGCGCCAGCAGCCAAGATTCGGCGGTTCAGAGCTCCTATAATTCACCCCTCCACTTT. As protein: CASSQDSAVQSSYNSPLHF.

J is TRBJ2-1 and V is TRBV27; D is perhaps TRBD2 (5 bases). Germline CDR1 and CDR2: MNHEY and SMNVEV (reference sequence). The CDR3 loop spans 12 amino acids. V gave up 7 bases and J gave up 6 bases, with 10 bases separating them. The CDR3: CASTGLLNEQFF. The DNA of the CDR3 is TGTGCCAGCACGGGGTTGCTCAATGAGCAGTTCTTC.

The chain links TRBV7-8 to TRBJ1-5; TRBD1 agrees at 8 bases. V lost 1 base and J lost 3; bases outside the gene matches: 8. The CDR3 has 17 residues. CDR1 SGHVS and CDR2 FQNEAQ come from the germline V gene. The CDR3 here is CASSLDSRDRYNQPQHF. The CDR3 coding sequence is TGTGCCAGCAGCTTAGATTCGAGGGACAGGTACAATCAGCCCCAGCATTTT. The full variable domain, its missing parts supplied by reference TRBV7-8 and TRBJ1-5, is GAGVSQSPRYKVAKRGQDVALRCDPISGHVSLFWYQQALGQGPEFLTYFQNEAQLDKSGLPSDRFFAERPEGSVSTLKIQRTQQEDSAVYLCASSLDSRDRYNQPQHFGDGTRLSIL.

The rearrangement joins TRBV30 to TRBJ2-1; 9 positions match TRBD2. With V trimmed by 4 bases and J by 2 bases, 9 bases remained unmatched. The CDR3 sequence is 16 residues long. Looked up from germline, CDR1 is GTSNPN and CDR2 is SVGIG (reference sequence). CDR3 nucleotides: TGTGCCTGGAAGCAACGCGGCGGGAGGGCCTACAATGAGCAGTTCTTC. Protein product: CAWKQRGGRAYNEQFF.

V usage is TRBV20-1 and J usage is TRBJ2-3, with D tentatively TRBD2 (5 bases). Germline V gene data show CDR1 as DFQATT and CDR2 as SNEGSKA (reference sequence). The CDR3 totals 11 residues. The CDR3 loop reads CRPHPGDTQYF. CDR3 DNA sequence: TGCAGGCCCCACCCGGGGGATACGCAGTATTTT.

This sequence joins TRBV7-9 and TRBJ2-7, with a tentative D call TRBD1 (5 bases). The CDR3 sequence is 16 residues long. V was clipped by 5 bases and J by 2 bases, with 19 bases between them. Germline CDR1 and CDR2: SEHNR and FQNEAQ (reference sequence). The CDR3 reads CASSEMLGHRAYEQYF. The CDR3 DNA reads TGTGCCAGCAGCGAGATGTTAGGACATCGAGCCTACGAGCAGTACTTC.

The V gene is TRBV5-8, the J gene TRBJ2-2; 10 nucleotides line up with TRBD2. Germline CDR1 and CDR2: SGHTS and YDEGEE. This CDR3 spans 16 amino acids. Germline trimming cut 4 bases from V and 2 bases from J; bases unmatched to any gene: 5. CDR3 protein: CASSTLAGVNTGELFF. In DNA, the CDR3 is TGTGCCAGCAGCACCCTAGCGGGAGTAAACACCGGGGAGCTGTTTTTT.

This clone has a handful of counts. The chain couples TRBV29-1 to TRBJ2-5, with D unclear. The CDR3 is 13 residues long. Germline lookup yields CDR1 SQVTM and CDR2 ANQGSEA. Trimming stripped 2 bases from V and 5 bases from J, with 12 bases between. The CDR3 bases are TGCAGCGTTGAAATAGGAGAGATTGAGACCCAGTACTTC. Protein: CSVEIGEIETQYF.

This chain links TRBV6-6 with TRBJ1-1; 8 bases line up with TRBD1. With V trimmed by 6 bases and J by 0 bases, 9 bases remained unmatched. CDR3 length equals 16 residues. Per germline, CDR1 MNHNY and CDR2 SVGAGI (reference sequence). CDR3 bases: TGTGCCAGCAGACGCCGACAGGGGTCTATGAACACTGAAGCTTTCTTT. Encoded protein: CASRRRQGSMNTEAFF.

This clone was counted once. The CDR3 DNA follows: TGTGCCAGCAGCTTTCTATCTACCGGGGAGCTGTTTTTT. As protein: CASSFLSTGELFF. V is TRBV11-2 and J is TRBJ2-2; D gene unclear. The CDR3 runs 13 residues. Trimming took off 3 bases at V and 5 bases at J, with 7 bases between the two ends. The V gene's germline CDR1 is SGHAT and CDR2 FQNNGV.

The chain links TRBV30 to TRBJ2-5; perhaps TRBD2 as D (5 bases). The J call is in doubt because the DNA end fits TRBJ2-7 better. The V gene's germline CDR1 is GTSNPN and CDR2 SVGIG (reference sequence). The CDR3 totals 12 residues. CDR3 amino acids: CAWSGTGSEQYF. The CDR3 nucleotides read TGTGCCTGGAGTGGGACTGGAAGCGAGCAGTACTTC.

V is TRBV5-6 and J is TRBJ1-1; TRBD1 agrees at 11 bases. The CDR3 has 15 residues. V shed 3 bases, J shed 3 bases, and the junction held 4 bases outside the gene matches. Germline CDR1 SGHDT, CDR2 YYEEEE. Here the CDR3 DNA reads TGTGCCAGCAGCTGGGACAGGGGGGTGTACACTGAAGCTTTCTTT. Translation: CASSWDRGVYTEAFF.

The rearrangement joins TRBV5-6 to TRBJ2-1; 7 bases fit TRBD1. The CDR3 runs 16 residues. Germline V gene lookup returns CDR1 SGHDT and CDR2 YYEEEE. J lost 3 bases, V lost 5 bases, and 11 bases had no gene match. CDR3 region: CASRSTTGSDYNEQFF. The CDR3 DNA is TGTGCCAGCAGGTCAACGACAGGGTCGGACTACAATGAGCAGTTCTTC.

V gene TRBV4-3 combines with J gene TRBJ2-1, with 11 bases lining up with TRBD2. Germline V gene data show CDR1 as LGHNA and CDR2 as YSLEER. Trimming removed 3 bases from V and 7 bases from J; junction bases left unmatched: 14. The CDR3 is 18 residues long. CDR3 region: CASSQAGIAGGPDNEQFF. CDR3 nucleotides: TGCGCCAGCAGCCAGGCAGGAATAGCGGGAGGGCCGGATAATGAGCAGTTCTTC.

This chain uses TRBV2 with TRBJ2-3; 7 nucleotides match TRBD1. CDR3 length equals 13 residues. Trimming cost V 7 bases and J 4 bases; bases outside gene matches: 5. Germline assignment: CDR1 SNHLY and CDR2 FYNNEI. The CDR3 DNA is TGTGCCAGCACTACGGGACAGCCAGATACGCAGTATTTT. This gives the protein CASTTGQPDTQYF.

The chain uses TRBV28 and TRBJ1-2; TRBD1 might be the D (5 bases). The length of the CDR3 is 18 residues. V dropped 2 bases and J dropped 4 bases, with 23 bases sitting between them. The germline V gene encodes CDR1 MDHEN and CDR2 SYDVKM. Here the CDR3 reads CASSLRGLVGRKLYGYTF. The DNA of the CDR3 is TGTGCCAGCAGTTTAAGGGGACTAGTAGGACGGAAACTCTATGGCTACACCTTC.

The chain uses TRBV19 and TRBJ1-5; D perhaps matches TRBD1 (6 bases). The V gene's germline CDR1 is LNHDA and CDR2 SQIVND (reference sequence). This CDR3 has 13 amino acids. Trimming stripped 7 bases from V and 5 bases from J, with 12 bases between. CDR3 sequence (DNA): TGTGCCAGTAAGCGGGGGGCTCATCAGCCCCAGCATTTT. Its protein product is CASKRGAHQPQHF.

This chain connects TRBV9 to TRBJ2-5; 7 nucleotides match TRBD1. The ends lost 2 bases at V and 1 base at J; junction bases unmatched: 5. CDR3 length: 15 amino acids. Germline CDR1 and CDR2: SGDLS and YYNGEE. In DNA form, the CDR3 reads TGTGCCAGCAGCGTTACGGGACAGCTCCAAGAGACCCAGTACTTC. The encoded protein is CASSVTGQLQETQYF.

The rearrangement links TRBV5-6 to TRBJ2-7, with TRBD1 identical over 7 bases. Germline assignment: CDR1 SGHDT and CDR2 YYEEEE. Unmatched junction bases numbered 7, after V lost 4 bases and J lost 0 bases. CDR3 length: 15 amino acids. The CDR3 region has the DNA TGTGCCAGCAGCAGGGGACAGACTCACTCCTACGAGCAGTACTTC. As protein: CASSRGQTHSYEQYF. The full variable domain, its missing parts supplied by reference TRBV5-6 and TRBJ2-7, is DAGVTQSPTHLIKTRGQQVTLRCSPKSGHDTVSWYQQALGQGPQFIFQYYEEEERQRGNFPDRFSGHQFPNYSSELNVNALLLGDSALYLCASSRGQTHSYEQYFGPGTRLTVT.

The genes are TRBV7-3 and TRBJ2-2; the D gene is possibly TRBD2 (5 bases). The CDR3 loop spans 16 amino acids. Trimming cost V 2 bases and J 5 bases, with 15 bases left between them. CDR1 and CDR2 from the germline V gene are SGHTA and FQGTGA. The CDR3 DNA sequence: TGTGCCAGCAGCTTAGTGTGGGCAGAGCGGACCGGGGAGCTGTTTTTT. Its protein product is CASSLVWAERTGELFF.

The J gene is TRBJ1-2, the V gene TRBV11-2; D may be TRBD1 (6 bases). Germline V gene sequence: CDR1 SGHAT, CDR2 FQNNGV. V was trimmed by 3 bases and J by 4 bases, leaving 12 bases between them. The CDR3 has 14 residues. The CDR3 nucleotides are TGTGCCAGCAGCTTGTACAGGGACGGCTATGGCTACACCTTC. Translation gives CASSLYRDGYGYTF.

This chain joins TRBV27 and TRBJ2-3; D unresolved. V lost 6 bases, J lost 0 bases, and 10 bases lay in between. Germline assignment: CDR1 MNHEY and CDR2 SMNVEV (reference sequence). The CDR3 loop spans 14 amino acids. The CDR3 reads CASSPVYSTDTQYF. CDR3 DNA: TGTGCCAGCAGCCCTGTCTACAGCACAGATACGCAGTATTTT.

This sequence joins TRBV5-4 and TRBJ2-3; 16 nucleotides align to TRBD2. The germline CDR1 and CDR2 sequences are SGHNT and YYREEE (reference sequence). CDR3 length equals 18 residues. After removal of 3 bases from V and 0 bases from J, the junction contained 4 bases not matched to a gene. The CDR3, as DNA: TGTGCCAGCAGCTCCGGGACTAGCGGGGGGGCTAGCACAGATACGCAGTATTTT. Amino acids: CASSSGTSGGASTDTQYF.

This rearrangement joins TRBV27 to TRBJ2-1; D gene unclear. CDR1 and CDR2 (germline): MNHEY, SMNVEV (reference sequence). Between the trimmed V and J ends, which lost 5 bases and 0 bases, there was a span of 17 bases. The CDR3 is 17 amino acids. CDR3 in amino acids: CASSPWAHSISYNEQFF. The CDR3 DNA follows: TGTGCCAGCAGTCCCTGGGCTCACTCCATCTCCTACAATGAGCAGTTCTTC.

The chain couples TRBV11-2 to TRBJ2-7, with D unclear. The CDR3 covers 12 residues. V dropped 5 bases and J dropped 5 bases, with 10 bases sitting between them. Germline-derived CDR1 and CDR2 are SGHAT and FQNNGV. The CDR3 DNA follows: TGTGCCAGCAGCCACTCCAACCACGAGCAGTACTTC. This translates into CASSHSNHEQYF.

This clone has just a few counts. Other DNA sequences in this sample translate to the same CDR3. J is TRBJ2-5 and V is TRBV28; TRBD1 agrees at 7 bases. Germline V gene lookup returns CDR1 MDHEN and CDR2 SYDVKM. The CDR3 length is 16 residues. Trimming removed 2 bases from V and 0 bases from J; junction bases left unmatched: 6. The CDR3 spells CASSLAPGTDQETQYF. CDR3 DNA sequence: TGTGCCAGCAGTTTAGCCCCCGGGACAGACCAAGAGACCCAGTACTTC.

The chain couples TRBV9 to TRBJ1-5; 7 positions match TRBD1. The CDR3 totals 14 residues. The V and J ends lost 3 bases and 5 bases, in that order; junction bases with no gene match: 5. The germline CDR1 and CDR2 sequences are SGDLS and YYNGEE. The CDR3: CASSGGDRDQPQHF. The CDR3 DNA reads as TGTGCCAGCAGCGGAGGAGACAGGGATCAGCCCCAGCATTTT.

The V and J genes are TRBV7-6 and TRBJ2-2; 7 bases line up with TRBD2. This CDR3 region has 15 residues. The germline V gene encodes CDR1 SGHVS and CDR2 FNYEAQ. With 6 bases clipped from V and 5 bases from J, the junction kept 9 bases outside the gene matches. CDR3 in DNA: TGTGCCAGCAGGATCCGGGTTAGCGGGACCGGGGAGCTGTTTTTT. Amino acid sequence: CASRIRVSGTGELFF. Variable domain in full (rest from reference TRBV7-6 and TRBJ2-2): GAGVSQSPRYKVTKRGQDVALRCDPISGHVSLYWYRQALGQGPEFLTYFNYEAQQDKSGLPNDRFSAERPEGSISTLTIQRTEQRDSAMYRCASRIRVSGTGELFFGEGSRLTVL.

This clone appeared a few times. This chain links TRBV27 with TRBJ1-2; unclear D gene. The CDR3 extends over 15 amino acids. Germline V gene lookup returns CDR1 MNHEY and CDR2 SMNVEV (reference sequence). The germline V and J ends were trimmed by 5 bases and 4 bases, with 17 bases remaining between them. The CDR3 sequence is CASSPHPRTIYGYTF. The CDR3 DNA is TGTGCCAGCAGTCCACACCCACGCACCATCTATGGCTACACCTTC.